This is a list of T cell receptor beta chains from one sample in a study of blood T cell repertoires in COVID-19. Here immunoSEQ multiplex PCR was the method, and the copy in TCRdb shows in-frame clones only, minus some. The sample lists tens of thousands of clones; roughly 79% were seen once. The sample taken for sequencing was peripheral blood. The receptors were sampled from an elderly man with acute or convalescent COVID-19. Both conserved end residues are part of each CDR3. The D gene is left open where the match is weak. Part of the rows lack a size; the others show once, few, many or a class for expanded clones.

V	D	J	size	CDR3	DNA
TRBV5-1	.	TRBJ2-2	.	CASSKQGYTGELFF	TGCGCCAGCAGCAAACAGGGATACACCGGGGAGCTGTTTTTT
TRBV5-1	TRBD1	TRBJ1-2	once	CASSPSTGRGNYGYTF	TGCGCCAGCAGCCCCTCGACAGGGCGAGGGAACTATGGCTACACCTTC
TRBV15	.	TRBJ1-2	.	CATSKMAAGGYTF	TGTGCCACCAGTAAGATGGCCGCTGGTGGCTACACCTTC
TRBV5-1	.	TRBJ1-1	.	CASSLVGENTEAFF	TGCGCCAGCAGCTTGGTAGGGGAAAACACTGAAGCTTTCTTT
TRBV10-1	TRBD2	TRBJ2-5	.	CASSDRVAGVETQYF	TGCGCCAGCAGTGATAGAGTAGCGGGAGTGGAGACCCAGTACTTC
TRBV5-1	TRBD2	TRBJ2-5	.	CASSPGTTQETQYF	TGCGCCAGCAGCCCAGGGACTACCCAAGAGACCCAGTACTTC
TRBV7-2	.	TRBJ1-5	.	CASSLQASNQPQHF	TGTGCCAGCAGCCTACAGGCTAGCAATCAGCCCCAGCATTTT
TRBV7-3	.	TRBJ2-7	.	CASSPRLAPTYEQYF	TGTGCCAGCAGCCCTCGGTTAGCTCCAACCTACGAGCAGTACTTC
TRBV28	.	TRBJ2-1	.	CASSRASYNEQFF	TGTGCCAGCTCGCGGGCCTCCTACAATGAGCAGTTCTTC
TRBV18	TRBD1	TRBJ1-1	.	CASSPGTGSLNTEAFF	TGTGCCAGCTCACCCGGGACAGGGAGCTTGAACACTGAAGCTTTCTTT
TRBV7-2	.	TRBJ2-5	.	CASSLDLLKTQYF	TGTGCCAGCAGCTTAGATCTCCTAAAGACCCAGTACTTC
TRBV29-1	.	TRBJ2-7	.	CSVTRGTPDEQYF	TGCAGCGTGACACGTGGGACACCTGACGAGCAGTACTTC
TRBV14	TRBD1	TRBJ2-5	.	CASSRNRGQETQYF	TGTGCCAGCAGCCGAAACAGGGGGCAAGAGACCCAGTACTTC
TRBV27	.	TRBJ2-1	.	CASSFESLLRNEQFF	TGTGCCAGCAGTTTCGAGTCCCTCCTACGGAATGAGCAGTTCTTC
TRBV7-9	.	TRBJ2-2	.	CASSLAGRGNGGELFF	TGTGCCAGCAGCTTGGCGGGACGGGGTAACGGCGGGGAGCTGTTTTTT
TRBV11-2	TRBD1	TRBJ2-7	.	CASSFRTGPYEQYF	TGTGCCAGCAGCTTCAGGACAGGGCCCTACGAGCAGTACTTC
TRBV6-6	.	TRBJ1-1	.	CASSFQENTEAFF	TGTGCCAGCAGTTTTCAGGAGAACACTGAAGCTTTCTTT
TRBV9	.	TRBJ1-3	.	CASSVGWTDGVDTIYF	TGTGCCAGCAGCGTAGGGTGGACAGACGGGGTCGACACCATATATTTT
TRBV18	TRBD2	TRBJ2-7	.	CASSPSLAGGVTYEQYF	TGTGCCAGCTCACCATCCCTAGCGGGAGGGGTGACCTACGAGCAGTACTTC
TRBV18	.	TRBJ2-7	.	CASSPNTVPYEQYF	TGTGCCAGCTCACCGAACACAGTACCCTACGAGCAGTACTTC
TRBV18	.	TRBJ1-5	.	CASSPQGVQPQHF	TGTGCCAGCTCACCACAGGGGGTTCAGCCCCAGCATTTT
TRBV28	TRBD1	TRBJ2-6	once	CASSTGGRSGANVLTF	TGTGCCAGCAGTACAGGGGGGCGGTCTGGGGCCAACGTCCTGACTTTC
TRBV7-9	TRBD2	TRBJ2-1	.	CASSTTDRLAGGWDEQFF	TGTGCCAGCAGCACAACGGATAGACTAGCGGGAGGGTGGGATGAGCAGTTCTTC
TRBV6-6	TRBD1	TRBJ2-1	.	CASSPGTGNKNEQFF	TGTGCCAGCAGTCCCGGGACAGGGAATAAAAATGAGCAGTTCTTC
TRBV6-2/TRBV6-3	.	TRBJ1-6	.	CASSYDGEPLHF	TGTGCCAGCAGTTACGACGGGGAACCCCTCCACTTT
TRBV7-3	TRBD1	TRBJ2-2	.	CASSFDRGGTGELFF	TGTGCCAGCAGCTTCGACAGGGGAGGCACCGGGGAGCTGTTTTTT
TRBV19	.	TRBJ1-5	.	CASSIRGGDQPQHF	TGTGCCAGTAGTATAAGAGGGGGGGATCAGCCCCAGCATTTT
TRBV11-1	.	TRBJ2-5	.	CASSLSVGGGETQYF	TGTGCCAGCAGCTTATCGGTGGGAGGTGGGGAGACCCAGTACTTC
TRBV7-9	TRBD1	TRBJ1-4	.	CASSRTGLYNEKLFF	TGTGCCAGCAGTCGGACAGGGCTATATAATGAAAAACTGTTTTTT
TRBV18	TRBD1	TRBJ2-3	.	CASSLGQGRTVDTQYF	TGTGCCAGCTCATTAGGACAGGGTAGAACTGTGGATACGCAGTATTTT
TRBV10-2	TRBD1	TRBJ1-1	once	CASSGQGLHTEAFF	TGCGCCAGCAGCGGACAGGGTTTGCACACTGAAGCTTTCTTT
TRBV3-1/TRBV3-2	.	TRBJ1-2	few	CASSPGLNYGYTF	TGTGCCAGCAGCCCGGGACTGAACTATGGCTACACCTTC
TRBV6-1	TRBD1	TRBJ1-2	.	CASSELGRGLGGYTF	TGTGCCAGCAGTGAATTGGGCAGGGGGCTGGGTGGCTACACCTTC
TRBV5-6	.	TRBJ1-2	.	CASSPPPGHFYGYTF	TGTGCCAGCAGCCCACCGCCGGGACACTTCTATGGCTACACCTTC
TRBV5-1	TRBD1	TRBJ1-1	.	CASSFGQGTEAFF	TGCGCCAGCAGCTTCGGACAGGGCACCGAAGCTTTCTTT
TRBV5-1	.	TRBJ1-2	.	CASSLGDIDYGYTF	TGCGCCAGCAGCTTGGGGGACATAGACTATGGCTACACCTTC
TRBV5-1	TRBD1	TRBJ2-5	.	CASGRDRVAETQYF	TGCGCCAGCGGAAGGGACAGGGTAGCAGAGACCCAGTACTTC
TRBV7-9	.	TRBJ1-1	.	CASSARQRNTEAFF	TGTGCCAGCAGCGCCAGACAGAGGAACACTGAAGCTTTCTTT
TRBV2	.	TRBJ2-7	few	CASISEGRFYEQYF	TGTGCCAGCATCTCAGAGGGGAGGTTCTACGAGCAGTACTTC
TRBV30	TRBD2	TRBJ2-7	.	CAWSVLAGDYEQYF	TGTGCCTGGAGTGTACTAGCGGGAGACTACGAGCAGTACTTC
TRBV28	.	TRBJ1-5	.	CASHLSRVSNQPQHF	TGTGCCAGTCACCTCAGCCGGGTAAGCAATCAGCCCCAGCATTTT